The present entry profiles one T cell receptor beta chain with its context. The antigen is unknown. The CDR3 runs 13 residues. Germline CDR1 and CDR2: SGHAT and FQNNGV. Trimming shortened V by 1 base and J by 11 bases, and 14 bases separated the two germline ends. CD45RO negativity and positive selection for CCR7 defined naive CD8 cells, a population that excluded terminally differentiated effector memory CD45RA+ cells. The DNA input per sorted-subset replicate PCR was roughly 0.2 ug, corresponding to 30,000 or so T cell genomes. Per the study methods: ImmunoSEQ supplied junction-only sequences lacking quality scores, so filtering was different. Clones were sequenced by immunoSEQ multiplex PCR, and TCRdb holds only the in-frame ones, with some missing. That table gives V, J and clone size, and the DNA gave D and trimming. The sample lists roughly 2.1 million clones, 90% to 95% seen once, with around 1.7% in the top ten.

These data originate in a study of shared clonotypes between healthy human individuals. Study at large: Donors consisted of a couple of women and a few men between 18 and 49.

Notes on the study in general: The study generally estimated greater richness for naive than memory subsets.

The V call is TRBV11-2, the J call TRBJ1-1, with D hard to call. The specimen sequenced was naive CD8+ T cells from PBMCs. The clonotype originates from a young man in good health. Some clones in this sample may be carry-over from other donors' samples. CDR3 in amino acids: CASSLGVGYAAFF. The CDR3 nucleotides read TGTGCCAGCAGCTTAGGTGTGGGGTATGCGGCTTTCTTT.